A single sample gave rise to the 6 T cell receptor beta chains below, sequenced in a study of cytomegalovirus exposure and HLA in healthy donors. Vbeta (60) and Jbeta (13) primers were used in the PCR. Only in-frame clones appear in the TCRdb table, and some are missing; sequencing was by immunoSEQ multiplex PCR. The table lists 150,000 to 200,000 clones, about 77% of them singletons. The specimen was PBMCs. The receptors here all came from a young man in good health and CMV-seronegative.

The chain couples TRBV10-2 to TRBJ2-7; TRBD2 agrees at 8 bases. This CDR3 has 15 amino acids. The V gene end was trimmed by 10 bases and the J gene end by 2 bases; junction bases not matched to a gene: 13. Germline CDR1 WSHSY, CDR2 SAAADI. The CDR3 DNA reads as TGCGCCACCTTACGAGGACCGGGACTAGCCTACGAGCAGTACTTC. This codes for CATLRGPGLAYEQYF.

V and J are TRBV28 and TRBJ1-2; a possible D gene is TRBD1 (5 bases). This CDR3 has 13 amino acids. The V gene's germline CDR1 is MDHEN and CDR2 SYDVKM. Trimming took off 3 bases at V and 6 bases at J, with 11 bases between the two ends. The CDR3: CASSFQGGDGYTF. The CDR3 DNA reads TGTGCCAGCAGTTTCCAGGGAGGAGATGGCTACACCTTC.

The chain combines TRBV2 with TRBJ1-2; D is possibly TRBD1 (5 bases). From germline, CDR1 is SNHLY and CDR2 FYNNEI. Trimming stripped 6 bases from V and 7 bases from J, with 18 bases between. The CDR3 runs 14 residues. The CDR3 DNA reads TGTGCCAGCAGGGACATATCGAAGTTGGGTGGCTACACCTTC. Its protein product is CASRDISKLGGYTF. Drawing the rest from reference TRBV2 and TRBJ1-2, the complete variable domain is EPEVTQTPSHQVTQMGQEVILRCVPISNHLYFYWYRQILGQKVEFLVSFYNNEISEKSEIFDDQFSVERPDGSNFTLKIRSTKLEDSAMYFCASRDISKLGGYTFGSGTRLTVV.

The chain links TRBV11-2 to TRBJ2-7; TRBD2 agrees at 7 bases. The CDR3 consists of 16 residues. Germline V CDR1 and CDR2: SGHAT, FQNNGV. V lost 5 bases to trimming and J lost 6 bases; unmatched junction nucleotides: 16. The CDR3 sequence is CASSKGRGGRQGEQYF. The CDR3 region has the DNA TGTGCCAGCAGCAAAGGGAGGGGCGGGAGACAAGGCGAGCAGTACTTC.

The V and J genes are TRBV30 and TRBJ1-3, with D tentatively TRBD1 (5 bases). V dropped 0 bases and J dropped 0 bases, with 9 bases sitting between them. Per the germline V gene, CDR1 is GTSNPN and CDR2 is SVGIG (reference sequence). There are 15 residues in the CDR3. CDR3 residues: CAWSVSDSSGNTIYF. The CDR3 nucleotides read TGTGCCTGGAGTGTATCTGACAGCTCTGGAAACACCATATATTTT.

The chain joins TRBV5-4 to TRBJ2-1; TRBD2 matches at 9 bases. Germline V gene sequence: CDR1 SGHNT, CDR2 YYREEE (reference sequence). V shed 3 bases and J 7 bases; nucleotides not matched to a gene: 11. The CDR3 contains 16 residues. The CDR3 loop is CASSYDSGGLWNEQFF. The CDR3 DNA reads as TGTGCCAGCAGCTACGATAGCGGGGGTCTTTGGAATGAGCAGTTCTTC. The complete variable domain, with remaining parts taken from reference TRBV5-4 and TRBJ2-1, reads ETGVTQSPTHLIKTRGQQVTLRCSSQSGHNTVSWYQQALGQGPQFIFQYYREEENGRGNFPPRFSGLQFPNYSSELNVNALELDDSALYLCASSYDSGGLWNEQFFGPGTRLTVL.